Each of the 31 T cell receptor beta chains below was sequenced from the same sample in a study of regulatory T cells in long-lasting Graves disease. Libraries of TCR beta came from iRepertoire HTBI primers plus Arm-PCR of CDR3 regions. One entry per CDR3 protein, called by TCRdb with MiXCR from the multiplex PCR reads. Among about 350,000 distinct CDR3 sequences listed, approximately 15% were seen once. Time point: newly diagnosed GD, antithyroid drugs for less than 3 months. RNA extracted from PBMCs served as the sequencing template. This same sample was also taken into another study, of T cells in Graves' hyperthyroidism and ophthalmopathy.

The source was peripheral blood mononuclear cells (PBMCs), collected at new diagnosis, from a patient treated with antithyroid drugs. These receptor sequences come from a middle-aged man with Graves disease.

The chain combines TRBV11-2 with TRBJ1-5, with D unresolved. V was trimmed by 6 bases and J by 0 bases, leaving 12 bases between them. Germline CDR1 SGHAT, CDR2 FQNNGV. The CDR3 is 15 residues long. The CDR3 region is CASRILTDSNQPQHF. CDR3 nucleotide sequence: TGTGCCAGCAGAATACTCACAGATAGCAATCAGCCCCAGCATTTT.

This clonotype was picked up a small number of times. The junction departs from germline at one end; a sequencing error may be responsible. The V gene is TRBV6-1, the J gene TRBJ2-7; no definite D call. In germline, CDR1 is MNHNS, CDR2 SASEGT. The CDR3 consists of 14 residues. CDR3 loop: CASSKAFRSYEQYF. The CDR3 region has the DNA TGTGCCAGCAGTAAAGCTTTCCGATCCTACGAGCAGTACTTC.

There are many counts of this clonotype. The chain carries TRBV6-1 and TRBJ2-5; no reliable D call. Germline V gene data show CDR1 as MNHNS and CDR2 as SASEGT. Trimming took 7 bases from V and 2 from J, leaving 8 bases between them. The CDR3 contains 12 residues. CDR3: CASTQQQETQYF. CDR3 DNA sequence: TGTGCCAGCACGCAGCAACAAGAGACCCAGTACTTC.

This clonotype came up many times. The V call is TRBV3-1, the J call TRBJ2-1; 7 nucleotides match TRBD2. This CDR3 has 16 amino acids. Germline-derived CDR1 and CDR2 are LGHDT and YNNKEL (reference sequence). Unmatched junction bases numbered 6, after V lost 4 bases and J lost 0 bases. Here the CDR3 reads CASSPLGGGSYNEQFF. The CDR3 DNA reads TGTGCCAGCAGCCCACTGGGCGGGGGCTCCTACAATGAGCAGTTCTTC.

This clonotype showed up many times. The CDR3 protein is CATSRERGSQETQYF. The CDR3 nucleotides read TGTGCCACCAGCAGAGAGAGGGGTTCTCAAGAGACCCAGTACTTC. J is TRBJ2-5 and V is TRBV15; D possibly matches TRBD1 or TRBD2 (5 bases each). The CDR3 consists of 15 residues. Trimming stripped 0 bases from V and 2 bases from J, with 10 bases between. In germline, CDR1 is LNHNV, CDR2 YYDKDF (reference sequence).

In its sample, this clonotype was seen many times. The rearrangement uses TRBV7-9 and TRBJ2-2; 10 nucleotides align to TRBD1. The CDR3 contains 16 residues. V shed 5 bases, J shed 4 bases, and the junction held 7 bases outside the gene matches. CDR1 and CDR2 (germline): SEHNR, FQNEAQ (reference sequence). The CDR3 reads CASSKPGQGTTGELFF. DNA for the CDR3: TGTGCCAGCAGCAAACCGGGACAGGGGACCACCGGGGAGCTGTTTTTT.

This clonotype has at least ten counts. The genes are TRBV5-1 and TRBJ2-7; D is ambiguous. V was trimmed by 0 bases and J by 2 bases, leaving 9 bases between them. CDR1 is SGHRS and CDR2 is YFSETQ in the germline V gene. The CDR3 sequence is 14 residues long. The CDR3 reads CASSLDGRTYEQYF. The CDR3 DNA sequence: TGCGCCAGCAGCTTGGATGGACGGACCTACGAGCAGTACTTC.

This clonotype occurred many times. V is TRBV4-1 and J is TRBJ1-1; D not certain. Germline V gene lookup returns CDR1 MGHRA and CDR2 YSYEKL. This CDR3 has 16 residues. V lost 1 base to trimming and J lost 3 bases, with 15 bases between them. The CDR3 nucleotides are TGCGCCAGCAGCCAAGTAATGGCAACTCTGTACACTGAAGCTTTCTTT. Its protein product is CASSQVMATLYTEAFF.

Details on this clonotype: A single base separates this from a much larger clone, so it may be a read error. The chain couples TRBV28 to TRBJ2-7, with 11 bases that match TRBD2. The CDR3 spans 16 residues. Germline CDR1 reads MDHEN; CDR2 reads SYDVKM. The CDR3 DNA is TGTGGCAGCAGTTCTCTAGCGGGGGGCCGGATCTACGAGCAGTACTTC. Its translation is CGSSSLAGGRIYEQYF.

This sequence joins TRBV6-2 or TRBV6-3 and TRBJ1-2; 7 positions agree with TRBD1. The CDR3 is made up of 12 amino acids. The V and J ends lost 8 bases and 6 bases, in that order; junction bases with no gene match: 6. The germline V gene encodes CDR1 MNHEY and CDR2 SVGEGT. The CDR3 DNA reads as TGTGCCAGCGCCGACAGGGTTGATGGCTACACCTTC. Its protein is CASADRVDGYTF.

The chain recombines TRBV7-3 with TRBJ1-6, with D perhaps matching TRBD1 (6 bases). Germline values: CDR1 SGHTA, CDR2 FQGTGA. CDR3 size: 16 residues. Trimming removed 2 bases at V and 4 bases at J, with 12 bases between. CDR3 loop: CASSLLGGQYNSPLHF. Here the CDR3 DNA reads TGTGCCAGCAGCTTACTAGGTGGACAGTATAATTCACCCCTCCACTTT.

This clonotype was seen repeatedly, ten times or more. The chain couples TRBV27 to TRBJ1-3; D may be TRBD1 (5 bases). Germline CDR1 MNHEY, CDR2 SMNVEV (reference sequence). With 6 bases removed from V and 4 bases from J, the gap between germline ends came to 10 bases. CDR3 length: 13 residues. CDR3 DNA sequence: TGTGCCAGCAGACCACAGGAAGGAAACACCATATATTTT. Its protein product is CASRPQEGNTIYF.

This clonotype occurred many times. The rearrangement links TRBV7-3 to TRBJ2-3; 12 positions agree with TRBD1. J was trimmed by 7 bases and V by 4 bases; bases with no gene match: 3. Germline V gene lookup returns CDR1 SGHTA and CDR2 FQGTGA. There are 14 residues in the CDR3. The CDR3 bases are TGTGCCAGCAGCTCGGGACAGGGGGCGAATACGCAGTATTTT. The encoded protein is CASSSGQGANTQYF.

This clonotype was detected ten times or more. The chain uses TRBV20-1 and TRBJ2-7; D might be TRBD1 or TRBD2, each matching 5 bases. CDR1 and CDR2 (germline): DFQATT, SNEGSKA (reference sequence). The CDR3 extends over 14 amino acids. V was cut by 0 bases and J by 9 bases, with 18 bases left in between. The CDR3 bases are TGCAGTGCTAGAGATCTTTGGGACGGAAAGGGGCAGTACTTC. The encoded protein is CSARDLWDGKGQYF.

The genes are TRBV10-2 and TRBJ2-3; no reliable D call. Germline assignment: CDR1 WSHSY and CDR2 SAAADI. CDR3 size: 15 residues. Trimming pared 7 bases from V and 0 bases from J, leaving 14 bases between. The CDR3 nucleotides are TGCGCCAGCATGTCACGGCTAGGGAGCACAGATACGCAGTATTTT. Encoded protein: CASMSRLGSTDTQYF.

This clonotype was picked up many times. V and J are TRBV5-6 and TRBJ2-3, with TRBD2 identical over 13 bases. The CDR3 is 18 residues long. V shed 4 bases, J shed 4 bases, and the junction held 12 bases outside the gene matches. The germline CDR1 and CDR2 sequences are SGHDT and YYEEEE. The CDR3 DNA reads as TGTGCCAGCAGCGGGGGGGGACTAGCGGGGTACATCGCAGATACGCAGTATTTT. Translation: CASSGGGLAGYIADTQYF.

The table lists this clonotype with many counts. The J gene is TRBJ1-3, the V gene TRBV28, with no clear D. The germline V gene has CDR1 MDHEN and CDR2 SYDVKM. The CDR3 has 15 amino acids. With 2 bases removed from V and 0 bases from J, the gap between germline ends came to 8 bases. The CDR3 coding sequence is TGTGCCAGCAGTTTAATTAACCTCTCTGGAAACACCATATATTTT. Its translation is CASSLINLSGNTIYF.

This rearrangement joins TRBV2 to TRBJ1-1; possible D gene TRBD1, 6 bases. V lost 6 bases, J lost 5 bases, and 10 bases lay in between. Germline CDR1 and CDR2: SNHLY and FYNNEI. The CDR3 covers 12 residues. CDR3 protein: CASRPQGTEAFF. The CDR3 coding sequence is TGTGCCAGCAGACCCCAGGGGACTGAAGCTTTCTTT.

The chain has TRBV5-1 and TRBJ2-2, with 8 bases that match TRBD1. Germline trimming cut 1 base from V and 6 bases from J; bases unmatched to any gene: 8. The germline CDR1 and CDR2 sequences are SGHRS and YFSETQ. CDR3 length equals 16 residues. The CDR3 loop reads CASSLRQGAFSGELFF. CDR3 bases: TGCGCCAGCAGCTTGAGGCAGGGGGCCTTCTCCGGGGAGCTGTTTTTT. Full variable domain (missing parts from reference TRBV5-1 and TRBJ2-2): KAGVTQTPRYLIKTRGQQVTLSCSPISGHRSVSWYQQTPGQGLQFLFEYFSETQRNKGNFPGRFSGRQFSNSRSEMNVSTLELGDSALYLCASSLRQGAFSGELFFGEGSRLTVL.

There are many counts of this clonotype. V and J are TRBV4-1 and TRBJ1-2; 7 positions agree with TRBD1. V dropped 3 bases and J dropped 2; count of bases not matched to a gene: 12. The CDR3 length is 17 residues. Germline V CDR1 and CDR2: MGHRA, YSYEKL. CDR3 sequence: CASSHPGQARDNYGYTF. CDR3 DNA: TGCGCCAGCAGCCACCCTGGACAGGCTAGGGACAACTATGGCTACACCTTC.

The gene calls are TRBV5-1 and TRBJ2-1; the D is unclear. V was pared by 6 bases and J by 8 bases, with 15 bases between. The CDR3 totals 13 residues. Per germline, CDR1 SGHRS and CDR2 YFSETQ. As DNA, the CDR3 is TGCGCCAGCAAAGCCTCCACAATCGATGAGCAGTTCTTC. This encodes CASKASTIDEQFF.

This clonotype was seen repeatedly, ten times or more. V and J are TRBV28 and TRBJ1-2, with no clear D. The CDR3 is 12 amino acids. The V gene lost 3 bases and the J gene lost 6 bases, with 8 bases spanning the gap. Per the germline V gene, CDR1 is MDHEN and CDR2 is SYDVKM. CDR3 residues: CASSFPPNGYTF. In nucleotides, the CDR3 is TGTGCCAGCAGTTTCCCCCCGAATGGCTACACCTTC.

Details on this clonotype: Since a much larger clone is just one base distant, this may be a read error. The genes are TRBV12-3 or TRBV12-4 and TRBJ1-1; a weak D match, TRBD1 (6 bases). The CDR3 spans 14 residues. The V end was cut by 6 bases, the J end by 8 bases, with 19 bases between. As DNA, the CDR3 is TGTGCCAGCAGGGGTCGGTGGACAGAGAGAGAAGCTTTCTTT. It yields the protein CASRGRWTEREAFF.

The CDR3 loop reads CASSFRGSGSGGYTF. Here the CDR3 DNA reads TGTGCCAGCAGTTTCCGGGGCTCCGGATCGGGTGGCTACACCTTC. This chain joins TRBV27 and TRBJ1-2, with D tentatively TRBD1 (5 bases). V was clipped by 3 bases and J by 7 bases, with 18 bases between them. The CDR3 covers 15 residues. Germline V CDR1 and CDR2: MNHEY, SMNVEV (reference sequence).

The gene calls are TRBV4-3 and TRBJ2-7; 7 bases align to TRBD2. The CDR3 extends over 18 amino acids. Germline values: CDR1 LGHNA, CDR2 YSLEER. V was pared by 0 bases and J by 2 bases, with 13 bases of the junction left unmatched. CDR3 sequence reads: CASSQDYLGRGRAYEQYF. The CDR3 bases are TGCGCCAGCAGCCAAGATTATTTGGGGCGGGGGAGAGCCTACGAGCAGTACTTC.

Concerning this clonotype itself: A much larger clone lies a single base off, so this may be a read error. The chain couples TRBV4-3 to TRBJ2-1, with a possible D match to TRBD1 (6 bases). This CDR3 is built from 15 residues. Germline V gene sequence: CDR1 LGHNA, CDR2 YSLEER. V was shortened by 0 bases and J by 13 bases, with 19 bases between the two germline ends. For the CDR3, the DNA is TGCGCCAGCAGCCAAGAGGTGGCAGGGGAAGAGACCCAGTTCTTC. Translation gives CASSQEVAGEETQFF.

This clonotype was counted a few times. At one of its ends the junction is not consistent with the germline gene, which may arise from a read error. This chain links TRBV2 with TRBJ2-3; tentative D call: TRBD2 (6 bases). The CDR3 sequence is 13 residues long. CDR1 and CDR2 from the germline V gene are SNHLY and FYNNEI. The chain's CDR3 is CASLGGLTDTQYF. For the CDR3, the DNA is TGTGCCAGCTTGGGGGGACTTACAGATACGCAATATTTT.

This clonotype was detected ten times or more. The gene calls are TRBV18 and TRBJ2-7; 10 bases are a match to TRBD1. Looked up from germline, CDR1 is KGHSH and CDR2 is LQKENI. The CDR3 runs 15 residues. J was trimmed by 0 bases and V by 3 bases; bases with no gene match: 2. CDR3 coding DNA: TGTGCCAGCTCACCCCGACAGGGGGCCTCCTACGAGCAGTACTTC. Amino acids: CASSPRQGASYEQYF. The full variable domain, its missing parts supplied by reference TRBV18 and TRBJ2-7, is NAGVMQNPRHLVRRRGQEARLRCSPMKGHSHVYWYRQLPEEGLKFMVYLQKENIIDESGMPKERFSAEFPKEGPSILRIQQVVRGDSAAYFCASSPRQGASYEQYFGPGTRLTVT.

This clonotype was seen repeatedly, ten times or more. V and J are TRBV11-2 and TRBJ1-1; D is possibly TRBD1 (5 bases). CDR3 length equals 15 residues. V lost 5 bases and J lost 7, with 20 bases in between. Germline V CDR1 and CDR2: SGHAT, FQNNGV. The DNA of the CDR3 is TGTGCCAGCAGCCCCGGAGGGCGACAGCGTAGTGAAGCTTTCTTT. Translation gives CASSPGGRQRSEAFF.

About this clonotype: A clone one base away is much larger, so this may be a read error. Likely a read error: the CDR3 ends without its conserved phenylalanine or tryptophan. The chain's CDR3 is CASSGRSRETQYS. The CDR3 region has the DNA TGTGCCAGCAGCGGGCGGAGCCGGGAGACCCAGTACTCC. The chain has TRBV2 and TRBJ2-5, with D hard to call. Trimming stripped 6 bases from V and 5 bases from J, with 13 bases between. The V gene's germline CDR1 is SNHLY and CDR2 FYNNEI. The CDR3 contains 13 residues.

This rearrangement joins TRBV5-1 to TRBJ1-1; TRBD1 might be the D (6 bases). The V and J ends lost 4 bases and 2 bases respectively, with 15 bases between them. The CDR3 totals 15 residues. In germline, CDR1 is SGHRS, CDR2 YFSETQ. For the CDR3, the DNA is TGCGCCAGCAGCACACAACAGGGAATTAACACTGAAGCTTTCTTT. As protein: CASSTQQGINTEAFF.